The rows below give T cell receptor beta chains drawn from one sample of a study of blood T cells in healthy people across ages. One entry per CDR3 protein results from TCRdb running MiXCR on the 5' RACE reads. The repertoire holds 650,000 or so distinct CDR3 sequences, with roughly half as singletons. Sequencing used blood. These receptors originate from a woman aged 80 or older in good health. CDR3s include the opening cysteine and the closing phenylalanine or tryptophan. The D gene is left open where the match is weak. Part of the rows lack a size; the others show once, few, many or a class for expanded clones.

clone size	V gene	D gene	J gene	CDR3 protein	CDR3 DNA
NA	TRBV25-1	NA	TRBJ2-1	CASRSRGAEAYNEQFF	TGTGCCAGCAGGTCCAGGGGGGCCGAGGCATACAATGAGCAGTTCTTC
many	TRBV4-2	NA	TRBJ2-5	CASSQEWGRETQYF	TGTGCCAGCAGCCAAGAGTGGGGGCGGGAGACCCAGTACTTC
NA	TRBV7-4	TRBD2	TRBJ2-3	CASSHILALGHRDAYF	TGTGCCAGCAGCCATATACTAGCGCTGGGGCACAGAGACGCGTATTTT
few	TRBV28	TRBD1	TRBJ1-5	CASSLPGGIQPQHF	TGTGCCAGCAGTTTACCAGGGGGGATTCAGCCCCAGCATTTT
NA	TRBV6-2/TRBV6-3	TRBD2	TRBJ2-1	CASSYSSRLAGYNEQFF	TGTGCCAGCAGTTACTCATCCAGACTAGCGGGCTACAATGAGCAGTTCTTC
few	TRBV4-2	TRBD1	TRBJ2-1	CASSNQGESYNEQFF	TGTGCCAGCAGCAATCAGGGGGAATCCTACAATGAGCAGTTCTTC
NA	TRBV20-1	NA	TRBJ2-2	CSARDQRSSVTGELFF	TGCAGTGCTAGAGATCAGCGCAGCTCCGTTACCGGGGAGCTGTTTTTT
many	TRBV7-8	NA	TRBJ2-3	CASSVQEYTQYF	TGTGCCAGCAGTGTACAGGAGTATACGCAGTATTTT
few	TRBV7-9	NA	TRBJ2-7	CASSLDTGKISQEQYF	TGTGCCAGCAGCTTAGATACGGGTAAAATCTCCCAGGAGCAGTACTTC
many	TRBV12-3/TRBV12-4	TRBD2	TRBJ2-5	CASSRLAGGPETQYF	TGTGCCAGCAGTCGACTAGCGGGAGGACCAGAGACCCAGTACTTC
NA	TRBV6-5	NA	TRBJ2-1	CASSSYRSYNEQFF	TGTGCCAGCAGTTCATACCGATCCTACAATGAGCAGTTCTTC
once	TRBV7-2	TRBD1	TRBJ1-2	CASSLSNRGSRQGTVSYGYTF	TGTGCCAGCAGCTTATCTAATCGGGGTAGTCGACAGGGGACAGTAAGCTATGGCTACACCTTC
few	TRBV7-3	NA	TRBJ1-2	CASSLSAASNYGYTF	TGTGCCAGCAGCTTAAGCGCAGCTTCTAACTATGGCTACACCTTC
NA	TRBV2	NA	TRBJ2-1	CASSEELNRVPPFF	TGTGCCAGCAGTGAAGAGTTGAATAGGGTTCCTCCGTTCTTC
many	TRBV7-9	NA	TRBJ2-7	CASSLGPPGGTVYEQYF	TGTGCCAGCAGCTTAGGGCCCCCGGGCGGTACCGTCTACGAGCAGTACTTC
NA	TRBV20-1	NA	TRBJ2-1	CSARGASRDKNEQFF	TGCAGTGCTAGAGGAGCGTCGAGAGATAAGAATGAGCAGTTCTTC
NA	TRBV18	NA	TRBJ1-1	CASSPRTSENTEAFF	TGTGCCAGCTCACCACGGACATCCGAGAACACTGAAGCTTTCTTT
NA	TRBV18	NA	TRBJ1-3	CASSVAWTLEGNTIYF	TGTGCCAGCTCAGTGGCTTGGACCCTCGAAGGAAACACCATATATTTT
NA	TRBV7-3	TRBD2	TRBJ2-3	CASSAPGLARDTQYF	TGTGCCAGCAGCGCACCGGGACTAGCAAGGGATACGCAGTATTTT
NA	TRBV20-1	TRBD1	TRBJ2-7	CSAGVGTGNPYEQYF	TGCAGTGCCGGGGTTGGGACAGGGAACCCCTACGAGCAGTACTTC
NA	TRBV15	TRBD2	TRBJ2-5	CATSTRGASYNEQYF	TGTGCCACCAGCACGCGGGGGGCATCCTACAATGAGCAGTACTTC
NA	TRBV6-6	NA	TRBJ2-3	CASSYLEPEGGTDTQYF	TGTGCCAGCAGTTACCTTGAGCCGGAGGGTGGCACAGATACGCAGTATTTT
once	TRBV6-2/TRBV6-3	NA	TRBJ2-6	CASTGGGANVLTF	TGTGCCAGCACCGGAGGTGGGGCCAACGTCCTGACTTTC
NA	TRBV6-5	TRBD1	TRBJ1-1	CASSYLSGGGTEAFF	TGTGCCAGCAGTTACTTATCAGGGGGCGGCACTGAAGCTTTCTTT
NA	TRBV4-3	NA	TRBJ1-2	CASSQGPGNGYTF	TGCGCCAGCAGCCAAGGTCCCGGGAATGGCTACACCTTC
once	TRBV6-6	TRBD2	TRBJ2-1	CASRGGTYNEQFF	TGTGCCAGCAGGGGAGGGACGTACAATGAGCAGTTCTTC
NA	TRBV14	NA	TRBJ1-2	CASSPSPYGYTF	TGTGCCAGCAGCCCCAGCCCCTATGGCTACACCTTC
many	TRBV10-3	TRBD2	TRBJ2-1	CAISKNPGLVANEQFF	TGTGCCATCAGTAAAAATCCGGGACTAGTAGCCAATGAGCAGTTCTTC
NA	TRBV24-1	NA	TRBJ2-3	CATSDGDPTDTQYF	TGTGCCACCAGCGATGGGGACCCCACAGATACGCAGTATTTT
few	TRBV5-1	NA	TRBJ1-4	CASSLFTNNEKLFF	TGCGCCAGCAGCTTGTTCACGAATAATGAAAAACTGTTTTTT
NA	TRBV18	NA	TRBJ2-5	CASSPGVAQETQYF	TGTGCCAGCTCACCAGGGGTAGCCCAAGAGACCCAGTACTTC
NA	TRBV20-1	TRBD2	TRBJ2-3	CSAPSGTSGEADTQYF	TGCAGTGCTCCGAGCGGGACTAGCGGGGAGGCAGATACGCAGTATTTT
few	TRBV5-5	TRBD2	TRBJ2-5	CASSSGWAGGNEQYF	TGTGCCAGCAGCTCCGGCTGGGCGGGAGGCAATGAGCAGTACTTC
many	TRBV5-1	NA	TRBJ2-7	CASSFTRGPSYEQYF	TGCGCCAGCAGCTTTACACGGGGCCCTTCATACGAGCAGTACTTC
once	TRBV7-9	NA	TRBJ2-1	CASSPLERPTNEQFF	TGTGCCAGCAGCCCTCTGGAGCGGCCGACTAATGAGCAGTTCTTC
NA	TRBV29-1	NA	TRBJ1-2	CSITGDYYGYTF	TGCAGCATCACCGGGGACTACTATGGCTACACCTTC
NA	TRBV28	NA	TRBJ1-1	CAGSKATGSAEAFF	TGTGCCGGCAGTAAAGCGACGGGAAGCGCTGAAGCTTTCTTT
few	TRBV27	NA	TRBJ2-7	CASKRSGNSYEQYF	TGTGCCAGCAAGCGCAGTGGGAACTCCTACGAGCAGTACTTC
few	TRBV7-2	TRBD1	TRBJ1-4	CASSLQGSKEKLFF	TGTGCCAGCAGCCTACAGGGGTCGAAGGAAAAACTGTTTTTT
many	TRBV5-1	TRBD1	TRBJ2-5	CASSFQSGTGWETQYF	TGCGCCAGCAGCTTCCAATCCGGGACAGGCTGGGAGACCCAGTACTTC
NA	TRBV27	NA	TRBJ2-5	CASSLGVGGFAQETQYF	TGTGCCAGCAGTTTAGGAGTAGGGGGTTTTGCCCAAGAGACCCAGTACTTC
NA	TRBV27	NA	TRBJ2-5	CASSPWGAGQETQYF	TGTGCCAGCTCCCCCTGGGGGGCAGGGCAAGAGACCCAGTACTTC